The subject of this entry is one T cell receptor (beta chain). The data were taken from a study of shared clonotypes between healthy human individuals. Profiled with immunoSEQ multiplex PCR; TCRdb holds only in-frame clones, not every one. Among 2.3 million or so clones listed, approximately 93% were seen once. Sequences were obtained from naive CD4+ T cells from PBMCs. Subset here: CD45RA+ positively selected. The source of this sequence is a man aged 18 to 30 in good health. Some clones in this sample may be carry-over from other donors' samples.

CDR3 loop: CSATTHEQFF. The CDR3 DNA follows: TGCAGTGCTACTACCCATGAGCAGTTCTTC. The genes are TRBV20-1 and TRBJ2-1; no definite D call. The CDR3 has 10 residues. V was cut by 4 bases and J by 8 bases, with 6 bases left in between. CDR1 DFQATT and CDR2 SNEGSKA come from the germline V gene (reference sequence).